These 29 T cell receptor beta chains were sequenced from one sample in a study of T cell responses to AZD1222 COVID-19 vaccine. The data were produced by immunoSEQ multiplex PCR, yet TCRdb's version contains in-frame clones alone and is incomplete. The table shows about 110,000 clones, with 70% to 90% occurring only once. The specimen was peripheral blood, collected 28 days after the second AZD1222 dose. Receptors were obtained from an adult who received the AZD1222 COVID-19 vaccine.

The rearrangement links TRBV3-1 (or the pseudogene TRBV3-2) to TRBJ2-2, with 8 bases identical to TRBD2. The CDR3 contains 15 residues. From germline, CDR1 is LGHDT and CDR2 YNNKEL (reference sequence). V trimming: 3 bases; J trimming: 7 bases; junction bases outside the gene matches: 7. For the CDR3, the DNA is TGTGCCAGCAGCCAGGTTAGCGGGGCAGGCGGGGAGCTGTTTTTT. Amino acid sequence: CASSQVSGAGGELFF.

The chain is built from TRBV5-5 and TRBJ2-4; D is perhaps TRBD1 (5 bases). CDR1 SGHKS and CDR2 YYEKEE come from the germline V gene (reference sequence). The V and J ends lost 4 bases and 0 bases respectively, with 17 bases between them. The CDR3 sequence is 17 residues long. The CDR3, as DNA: TGTGCCAGCAGCCCAGAGGAACGGACACTAGCCAAAAACATTCAGTACTTC. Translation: CASSPEERTLAKNIQYF.

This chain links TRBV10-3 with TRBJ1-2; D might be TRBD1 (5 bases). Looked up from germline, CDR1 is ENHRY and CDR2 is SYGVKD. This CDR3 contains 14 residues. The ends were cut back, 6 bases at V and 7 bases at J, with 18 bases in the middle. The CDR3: CAIRGPGNTRGYTF. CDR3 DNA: TGTGCCATCAGGGGACCAGGGAATACCCGTGGCTACACCTTC.

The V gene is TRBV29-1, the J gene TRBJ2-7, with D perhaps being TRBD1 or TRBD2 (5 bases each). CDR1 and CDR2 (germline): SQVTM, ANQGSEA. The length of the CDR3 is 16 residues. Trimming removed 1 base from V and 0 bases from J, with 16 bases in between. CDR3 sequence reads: CSVEVRGAANSYEQYF. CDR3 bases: TGCAGCGTTGAAGTTAGAGGGGCAGCTAACTCCTACGAGCAGTACTTC.

The CDR3 spells CSVSWDRYGYTF. CDR3 DNA sequence: TGCAGCGTTTCCTGGGACAGGTATGGCTACACCTTC. The rearrangement uses TRBV29-1 and TRBJ1-2, with 8 nucleotides matching TRBD1. There are 12 residues in the CDR3. V trimming: 5 bases; J trimming: 5 bases; junction bases outside the gene matches: 4. CDR1 and CDR2 from the germline V gene are SQVTM and ANQGSEA.

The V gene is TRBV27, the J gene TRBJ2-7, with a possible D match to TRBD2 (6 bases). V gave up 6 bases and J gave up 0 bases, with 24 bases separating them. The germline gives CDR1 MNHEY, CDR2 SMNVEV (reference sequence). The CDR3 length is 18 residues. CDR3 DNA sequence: TGTGCCAGCAGGCCCTCCGGGGGAGCGGGCACTAGCTCCTACGAGCAGTACTTC. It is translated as CASRPSGGAGTSSYEQYF.

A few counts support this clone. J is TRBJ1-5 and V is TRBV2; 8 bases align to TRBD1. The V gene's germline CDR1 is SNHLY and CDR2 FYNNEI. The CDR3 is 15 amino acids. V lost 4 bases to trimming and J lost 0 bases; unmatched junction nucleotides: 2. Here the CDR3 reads CASSAGGFSNQPQHF. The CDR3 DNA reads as TGTGCCAGCAGTGCAGGGGGCTTTAGCAATCAGCCCCAGCATTTT. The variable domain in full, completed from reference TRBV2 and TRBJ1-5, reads EPEVTQTPSHQVTQMGQEVILRCVPISNHLYFYWYRQILGQKVEFLVSFYNNEISEKSEIFDDQFSVERPDGSNFTLKIRSTKLEDSAMYFCASSAGGFSNQPQHFGDGTRLSIL.

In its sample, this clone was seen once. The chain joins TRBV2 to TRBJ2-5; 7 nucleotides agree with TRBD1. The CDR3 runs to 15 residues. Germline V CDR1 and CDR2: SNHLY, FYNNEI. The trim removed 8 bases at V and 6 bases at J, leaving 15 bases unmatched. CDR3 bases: TGTGCCAGCCAACCCGTTGACAGGGTCGTTAAGACCCAGTACTTC. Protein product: CASQPVDRVVKTQYF.

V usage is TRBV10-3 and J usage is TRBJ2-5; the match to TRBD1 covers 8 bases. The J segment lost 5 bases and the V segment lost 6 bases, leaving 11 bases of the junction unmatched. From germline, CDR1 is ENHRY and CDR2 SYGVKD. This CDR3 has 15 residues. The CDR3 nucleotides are TGTGCCATCAGAGGAACAGGGGGAATTATGGAGACCCAGTACTTC. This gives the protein CAIRGTGGIMETQYF.

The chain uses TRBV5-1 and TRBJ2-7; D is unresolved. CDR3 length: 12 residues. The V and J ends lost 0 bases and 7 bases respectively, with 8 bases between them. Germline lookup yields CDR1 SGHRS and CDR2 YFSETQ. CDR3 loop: CASSLEGGEQYF. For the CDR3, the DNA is TGCGCCAGCAGCTTGGAAGGTGGGGAGCAGTACTTC. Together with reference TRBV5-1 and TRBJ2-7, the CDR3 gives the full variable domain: KAGVTQTPRYLIKTRGQQVTLSCSPISGHRSVSWYQQTPGQGLQFLFEYFSETQRNKGNFPGRFSGRQFSNSRSEMNVSTLELGDSALYLCASSLEGGEQYFGPGTRLTVT.

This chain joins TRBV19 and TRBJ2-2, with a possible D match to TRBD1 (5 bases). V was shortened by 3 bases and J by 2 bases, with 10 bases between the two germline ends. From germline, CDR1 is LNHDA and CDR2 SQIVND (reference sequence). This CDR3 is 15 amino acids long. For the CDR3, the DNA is TGTGCCAGTAGTATTTGGGGCCCCAACACCGGGGAGCTGTTTTTT. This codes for CASSIWGPNTGELFF.

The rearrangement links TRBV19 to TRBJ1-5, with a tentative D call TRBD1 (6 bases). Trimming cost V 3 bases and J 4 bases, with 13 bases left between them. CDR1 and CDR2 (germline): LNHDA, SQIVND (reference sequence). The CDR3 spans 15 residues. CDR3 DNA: TGTGCCAGTAGTATGGGGGGCTTGCCGAATCAGCCCCAGCATTTT. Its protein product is CASSMGGLPNQPQHF.

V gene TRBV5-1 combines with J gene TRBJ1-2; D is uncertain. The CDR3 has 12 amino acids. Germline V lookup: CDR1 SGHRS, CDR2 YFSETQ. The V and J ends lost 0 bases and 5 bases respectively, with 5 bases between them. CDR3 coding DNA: TGCGCCAGCAGCTTGGAGCGGTATGGCTACACCTTC. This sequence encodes CASSLERYGYTF.

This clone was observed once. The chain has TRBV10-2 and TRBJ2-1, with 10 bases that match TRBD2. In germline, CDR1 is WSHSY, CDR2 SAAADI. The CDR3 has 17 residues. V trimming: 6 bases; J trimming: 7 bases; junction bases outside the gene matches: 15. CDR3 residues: CASRRTSGPPGGNEQFF. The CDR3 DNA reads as TGCGCCAGCAGACGGACTAGCGGTCCTCCCGGTGGGAATGAGCAGTTCTTC.

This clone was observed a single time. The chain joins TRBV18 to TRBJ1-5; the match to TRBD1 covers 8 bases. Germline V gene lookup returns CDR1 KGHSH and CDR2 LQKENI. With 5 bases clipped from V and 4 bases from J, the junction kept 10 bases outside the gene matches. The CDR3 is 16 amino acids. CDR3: CASSSIPGQANQPQHF. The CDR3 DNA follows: TGTGCCAGCTCATCTATCCCGGGACAGGCGAATCAGCCCCAGCATTTT.

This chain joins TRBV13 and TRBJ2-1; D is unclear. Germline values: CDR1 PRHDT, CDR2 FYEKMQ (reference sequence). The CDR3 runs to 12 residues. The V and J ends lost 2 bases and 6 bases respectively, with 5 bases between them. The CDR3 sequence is CASSLSPNEQFF. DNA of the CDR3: TGTGCCAGCAGCTTATCCCCCAATGAGCAGTTCTTC.

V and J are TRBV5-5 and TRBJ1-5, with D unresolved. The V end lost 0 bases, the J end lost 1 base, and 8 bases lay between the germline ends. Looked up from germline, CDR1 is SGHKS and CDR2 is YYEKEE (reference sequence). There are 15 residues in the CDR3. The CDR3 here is CASSLAGWSNQPQHF. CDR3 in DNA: TGTGCCAGCAGCTTGGCTGGTTGGAGCAATCAGCCCCAGCATTTT.

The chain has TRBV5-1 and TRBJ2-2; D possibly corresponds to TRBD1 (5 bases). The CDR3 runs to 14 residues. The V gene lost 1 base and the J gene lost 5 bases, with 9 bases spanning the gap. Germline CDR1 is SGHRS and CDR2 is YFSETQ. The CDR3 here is CASSLKQVTGELFF. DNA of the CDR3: TGCGCCAGCAGCTTGAAACAGGTGACCGGGGAGCTGTTTTTT. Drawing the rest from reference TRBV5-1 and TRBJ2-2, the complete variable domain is KAGVTQTPRYLIKTRGQQVTLSCSPISGHRSVSWYQQTPGQGLQFLFEYFSETQRNKGNFPGRFSGRQFSNSRSEMNVSTLELGDSALYLCASSLKQVTGELFFGEGSRLTVL.

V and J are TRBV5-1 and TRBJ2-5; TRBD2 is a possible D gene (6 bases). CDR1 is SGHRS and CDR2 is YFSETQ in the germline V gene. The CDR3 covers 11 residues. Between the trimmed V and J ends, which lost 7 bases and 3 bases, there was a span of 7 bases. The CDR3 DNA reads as TGCGCCAGCTGGGGGGAAGAGACCCAGTACTTC. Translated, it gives CASWGEETQYF.

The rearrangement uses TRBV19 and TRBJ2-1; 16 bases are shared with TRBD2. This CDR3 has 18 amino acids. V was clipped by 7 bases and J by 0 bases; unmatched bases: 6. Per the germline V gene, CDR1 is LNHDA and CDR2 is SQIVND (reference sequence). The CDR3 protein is CASNMGLAGGSSYNEQFF. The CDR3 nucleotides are TGTGCCAGTAATATGGGACTAGCGGGAGGGAGCTCCTACAATGAGCAGTTCTTC.

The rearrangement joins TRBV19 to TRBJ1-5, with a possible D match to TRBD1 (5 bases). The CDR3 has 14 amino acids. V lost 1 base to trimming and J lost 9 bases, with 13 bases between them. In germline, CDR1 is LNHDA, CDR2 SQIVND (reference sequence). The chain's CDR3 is CASSIGTPTWPQHF. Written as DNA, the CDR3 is TGTGCCAGTAGTATAGGGACACCAACTTGGCCCCAGCATTTT.

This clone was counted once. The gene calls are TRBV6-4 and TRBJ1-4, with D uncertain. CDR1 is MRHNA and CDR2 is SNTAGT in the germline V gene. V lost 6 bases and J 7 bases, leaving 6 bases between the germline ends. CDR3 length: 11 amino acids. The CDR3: CASRQGEKLFF. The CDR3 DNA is TGTGCCAGCAGGCAAGGTGAAAAACTGTTTTTT.

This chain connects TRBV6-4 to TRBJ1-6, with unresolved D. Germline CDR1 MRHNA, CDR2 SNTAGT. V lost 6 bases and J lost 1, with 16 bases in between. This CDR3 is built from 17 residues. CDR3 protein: CASSVDPVGSYNSPLHF. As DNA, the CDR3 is TGTGCCAGCAGCGTCGACCCGGTCGGGTCCTATAATTCACCCCTCCACTTT.

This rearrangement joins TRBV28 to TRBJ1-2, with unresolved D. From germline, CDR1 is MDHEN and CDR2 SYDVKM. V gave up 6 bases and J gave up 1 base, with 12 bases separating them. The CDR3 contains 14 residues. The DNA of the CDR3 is TGTGCCAGCAGAGCCCTAACCCTTAACTATGGCTACACCTTC. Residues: CASRALTLNYGYTF.

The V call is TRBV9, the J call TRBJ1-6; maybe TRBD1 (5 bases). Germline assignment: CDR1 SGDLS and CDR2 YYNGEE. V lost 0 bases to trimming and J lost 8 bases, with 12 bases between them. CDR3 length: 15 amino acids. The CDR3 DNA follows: TGTGCCAGCAGCGTAGGTCGAAGGGGTGATTCACCCCTCCACTTT. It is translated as CASSVGRRGDSPLHF.

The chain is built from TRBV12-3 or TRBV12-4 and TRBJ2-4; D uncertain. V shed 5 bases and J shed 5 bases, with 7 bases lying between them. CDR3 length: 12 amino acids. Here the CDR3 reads CASSRTQNIQYF. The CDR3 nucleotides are TGTGCCAGCAGTCGTACACAAAACATTCAGTACTTC.

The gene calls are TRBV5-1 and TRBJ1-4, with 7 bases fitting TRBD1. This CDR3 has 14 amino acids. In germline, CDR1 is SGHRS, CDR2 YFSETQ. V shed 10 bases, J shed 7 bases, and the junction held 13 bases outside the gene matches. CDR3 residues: CACGRGGSGEKLFF. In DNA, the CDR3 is TGCGCCTGCGGCAGGGGGGGCTCAGGTGAAAAACTGTTTTTT.

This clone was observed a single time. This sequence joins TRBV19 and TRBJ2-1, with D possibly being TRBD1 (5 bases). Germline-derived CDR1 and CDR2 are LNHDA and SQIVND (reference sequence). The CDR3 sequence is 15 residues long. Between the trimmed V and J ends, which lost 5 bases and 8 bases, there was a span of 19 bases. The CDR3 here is CASSVGQGSLYEQFF. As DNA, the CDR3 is TGTGCCAGTAGTGTTGGCCAGGGAAGCCTATATGAGCAGTTCTTC.

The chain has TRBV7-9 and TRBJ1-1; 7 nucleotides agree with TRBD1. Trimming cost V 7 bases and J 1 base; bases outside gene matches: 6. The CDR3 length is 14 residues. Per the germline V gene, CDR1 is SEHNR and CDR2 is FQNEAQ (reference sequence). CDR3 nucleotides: TGTGCCAGCACTAAGGGGACAGCGAACACTGAAGCTTTCTTT. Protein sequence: CASTKGTANTEAFF.